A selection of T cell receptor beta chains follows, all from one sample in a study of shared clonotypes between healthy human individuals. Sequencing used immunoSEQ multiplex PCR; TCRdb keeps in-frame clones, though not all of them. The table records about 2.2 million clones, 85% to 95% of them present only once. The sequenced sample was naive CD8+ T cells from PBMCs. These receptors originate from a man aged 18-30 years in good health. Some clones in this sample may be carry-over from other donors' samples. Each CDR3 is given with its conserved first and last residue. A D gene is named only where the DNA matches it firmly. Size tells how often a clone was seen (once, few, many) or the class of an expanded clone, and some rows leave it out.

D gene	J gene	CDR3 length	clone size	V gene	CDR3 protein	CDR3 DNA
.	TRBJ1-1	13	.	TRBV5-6	CASSGGGTIEAFF	TGTGCCAGCAGCGGGGGGGGCACTATTGAAGCTTTCTTT
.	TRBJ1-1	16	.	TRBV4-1	CASSHPKGGAGTEAFF	TGCGCCAGCAGCCACCCTAAAGGGGGGGCTGGGACTGAAGCTTTCTTT
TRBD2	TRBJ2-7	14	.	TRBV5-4	CASRIAGGPYEQYF	TGTGCCAGCAGGATAGCGGGAGGTCCCTACGAGCAGTACTTC
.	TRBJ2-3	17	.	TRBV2	CASRGTRTSLTTDTQYF	TGTGCCAGCAGGGGGACGAGAACTAGCTTGACAACAGATACGCAGTATTTT
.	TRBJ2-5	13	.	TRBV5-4	CASSYRPQETQYF	TGTGCCAGCAGCTACCGACCTCAAGAGACCCAGTACTTC
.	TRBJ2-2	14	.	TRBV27	CASSNRADTGELFF	TGTGCCAGCAGCAACAGGGCCGACACCGGGGAGCTGTTTTTT
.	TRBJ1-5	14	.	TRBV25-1	CASSERGEGQPQHF	TGTGCCAGCAGCGAACGGGGGGAGGGACAGCCCCAGCATTTT
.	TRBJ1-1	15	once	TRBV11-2	CASSPKGGKNTEAFF	TGTGCCAGCAGCCCAAAGGGGGGGAAGAACACTGAAGCTTTCTTT
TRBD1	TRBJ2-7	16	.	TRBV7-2	CASSDYRDRGQYEQYF	TGTGCCAGCAGTGATTACCGGGACAGAGGACAATACGAGCAGTACTTC
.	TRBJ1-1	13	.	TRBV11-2	CASSLLVGSEAFF	TGTGCCAGCAGCTTACTAGTCGGTTCTGAAGCTTTCTTT
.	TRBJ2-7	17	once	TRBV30	CAWSFPAITGFSYEQYF	TGTGCCTGGAGTTTCCCGGCCATCACGGGCTTCTCCTACGAGCAGTACTTC
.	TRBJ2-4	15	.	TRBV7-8	CASSRGSLRANIQYF	TGTGCCAGCAGCCGAGGGTCCCTTAGGGCGAACATTCAGTACTTC
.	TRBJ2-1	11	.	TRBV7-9	CASSSGPEKFF	TGTGCCAGCAGCTCGGGGCCCGAGAAGTTCTTC
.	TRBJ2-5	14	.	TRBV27	CASSSRGGQETQYF	TGTGCCAGCAGTTCTCGGGGAGGACAAGAGACCCAGTACTTC
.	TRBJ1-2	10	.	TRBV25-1	CATSLYGYTF	TGTGCCACAAGCCTCTATGGCTACACCTTC
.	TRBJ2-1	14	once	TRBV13	CASSTGGPYNEQFF	TGTGCCAGCAGCACCGGCGGACCCTACAATGAGCAGTTCTTC
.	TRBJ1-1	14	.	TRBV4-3	CASSHTRGETEAFF	TGCGCCAGCAGCCATACAAGGGGAGAGACTGAAGCTTTCTTT
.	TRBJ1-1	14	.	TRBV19	CASSILGFGTEAFF	TGTGCCAGTAGTATTCTGGGTTTTGGGACTGAAGCTTTCTTT
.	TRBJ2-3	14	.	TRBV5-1	CASSPLGSTDTQYF	TGCGCCAGCAGCCCCCTGGGGAGCACAGATACGCAGTATTTT
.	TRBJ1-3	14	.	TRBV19	CASSIRGTGNTIYF	TGTGCCAGTAGTATAAGGGGGACTGGAAACACCATATATTTT
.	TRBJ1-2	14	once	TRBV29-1	CSVDRTAEPYGYTF	TGCAGCGTTGATAGAACAGCCGAACCCTATGGCTACACCTTC
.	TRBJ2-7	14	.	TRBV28	CASSLLSGRYEQYF	TGTGCCAGCAGTTTATTATCAGGGAGGTACGAGCAGTACTTC
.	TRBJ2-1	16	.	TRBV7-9	CASFGPGLEVAHEQFF	.
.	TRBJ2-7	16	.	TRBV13	CASSLPVRDGYYEQYF	TGTGCCAGCAGCTTACCGGTCAGGGACGGATACTACGAGCAGTACTTC
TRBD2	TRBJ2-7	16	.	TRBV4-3	CASAAGLAGEDYEQYF	TGCGCCAGCGCTGCTGGTCTAGCGGGAGAAGACTACGAGCAGTACTTC
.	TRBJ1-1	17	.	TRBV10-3	CATIPEIGDSLNTEAFF	TGTGCCACCATACCTGAAATCGGAGACAGCTTGAACACTGAAGCTTTCTTT
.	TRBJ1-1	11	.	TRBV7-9	CASQTGTEAFF	TGTGCCAGTCAAACAGGGACTGAAGCTTTCTTT
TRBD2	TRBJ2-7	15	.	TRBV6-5	CASRTREEASYEQYF	TGTGCCAGCAGGACCCGGGAGGAGGCATCCTACGAGCAGTACTTC
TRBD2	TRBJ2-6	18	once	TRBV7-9	CASSLGLAGEAGANVLTF	TGTGCCAGCAGCTTGGGACTAGCGGGAGAGGCTGGGGCCAACGTCCTGACTTTC
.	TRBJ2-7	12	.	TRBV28	CASSPDNYEQYF	TGTGCCAGCAGCCCCGACAACTACGAGCAGTACTTC
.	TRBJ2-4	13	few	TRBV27	CASIGRAKNIQYF	TGTGCCAGCATTGGGCGGGCCAAAAACATTCAGTACTTC
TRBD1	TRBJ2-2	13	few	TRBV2	CASIGQGTGELFF	TGTGCCAGCATCGGACAGGGGACCGGGGAGCTGTTTTTT
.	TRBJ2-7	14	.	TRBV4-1	CASSPGQGGYEQYF	TGCGCCAGCAGCCCTGGCCAGGGAGGCTACGAGCAGTACTTC
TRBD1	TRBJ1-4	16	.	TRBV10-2	CASSESLGQGNEKLFF	TGCGCCAGCAGTGAGTCGTTGGGACAGGGGAATGAAAAACTGTTTTTT
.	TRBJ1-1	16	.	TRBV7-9	CASSTDRELLNTEAFF	TGTGCCAGCAGCACTGACAGAGAGCTACTAAACACTGAAGCTTTCTTT
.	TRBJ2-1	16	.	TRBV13	CASSHGGTPAYNEQFF	TGTGCCAGCAGCCATGGTGGGACCCCCGCATACAATGAGCAGTTCTTC
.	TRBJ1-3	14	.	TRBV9	CASSQSGLGNTIYF	TGTGCCAGCAGCCAGAGCGGGCTCGGAAACACCATATATTTT
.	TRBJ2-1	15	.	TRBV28	CASRPLPDTDNEQFF	TGTGCCAGCAGGCCACTCCCGGACACGGACAATGAGCAGTTCTTC
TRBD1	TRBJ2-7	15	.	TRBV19	CASSTWGQNYYEQYF	TGTGCCAGTAGTACCTGGGGACAGAATTACTACGAGCAGTACTTC
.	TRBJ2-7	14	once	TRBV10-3	CASGFGGGTYEQYF	TGTGCCAGCGGGTTTGGTGGGGGGACCTACGAGCAGTACTTC
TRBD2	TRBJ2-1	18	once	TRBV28	CASSLGIEREGRDNEQFF	TGTGCCAGCAGTTTGGGAATAGAGCGGGAGGGCCGCGACAATGAGCAGTTCTTC
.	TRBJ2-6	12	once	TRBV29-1	CSARSGANVLTF	TGCAGCGCTAGATCTGGGGCCAACGTCCTGACTTTC
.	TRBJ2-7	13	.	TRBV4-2	CASSYTGVNEQYF	TGTGCCAGCAGCTACACGGGGGTTAACGAGCAGTACTTC
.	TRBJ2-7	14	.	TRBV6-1	CASTEGIRSYEQYF	TGTGCCAGCACCGAAGGGATCCGGTCCTACGAGCAGTACTTC
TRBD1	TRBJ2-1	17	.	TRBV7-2	CASSLDRQGASYNEQFF	TGTGCCAGCAGCTTAGACCGACAGGGGGCGTCCTACAATGAGCAGTTCTTC
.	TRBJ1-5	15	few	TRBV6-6	CASYQGRDSNQPQHF	TGTGCCAGTTATCAGGGGCGCGATAGCAATCAGCCCCAGCATTTT
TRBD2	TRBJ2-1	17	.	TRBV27	CASSSAFYSGSHNEQFF	TGTGCCAGCAGTTCCGCTTTTTATAGCGGGAGTCACAATGAGCAGTTCTTC
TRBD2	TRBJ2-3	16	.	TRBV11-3	CASSGPGGASTDTQYF	TGTGCCAGCAGCGGACCGGGGGGGGCGAGCACAGATACGCAGTATTTT
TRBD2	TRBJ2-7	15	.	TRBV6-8	CASRPTSESSYEQYF	TGTGCCAGCAGGCCAACTAGCGAGAGCTCCTACGAGCAGTACTTC
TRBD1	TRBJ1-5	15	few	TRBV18	CASSPPDRGDQPQHF	TGTGCCAGCTCACCACCAGACAGGGGCGATCAGCCCCAGCATTTT
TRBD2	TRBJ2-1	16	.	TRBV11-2	CASSEAGTSGYNEQFF	TGTGCCAGCAGCGAAGCCGGGACTAGCGGCTACAATGAGCAGTTCTTC
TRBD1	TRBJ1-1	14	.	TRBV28	CASSATGGATEAFF	TGTGCCAGCAGTGCAACAGGGGGCGCGACTGAAGCTTTCTTT
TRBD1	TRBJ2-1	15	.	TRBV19	CASRNYGTVYNEQFF	TGTGCCAGTAGAAACTACGGGACAGTTTACAATGAGCAGTTCTTC